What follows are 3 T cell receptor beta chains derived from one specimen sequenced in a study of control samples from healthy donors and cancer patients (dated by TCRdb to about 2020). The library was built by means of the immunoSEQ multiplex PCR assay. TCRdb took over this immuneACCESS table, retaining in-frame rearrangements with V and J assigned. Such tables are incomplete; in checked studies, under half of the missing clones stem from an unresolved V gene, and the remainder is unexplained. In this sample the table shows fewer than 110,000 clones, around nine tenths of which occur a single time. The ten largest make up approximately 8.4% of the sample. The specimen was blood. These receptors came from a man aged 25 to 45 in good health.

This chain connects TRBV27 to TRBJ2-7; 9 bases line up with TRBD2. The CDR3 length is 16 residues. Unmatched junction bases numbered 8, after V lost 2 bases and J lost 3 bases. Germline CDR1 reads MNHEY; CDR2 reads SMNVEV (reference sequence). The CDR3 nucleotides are TGTGCCAGCAGTTTAGGAGGGCTAGCGGGGATCTACGAGCAGTACTTC. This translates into CASSLGGLAGIYEQYF.

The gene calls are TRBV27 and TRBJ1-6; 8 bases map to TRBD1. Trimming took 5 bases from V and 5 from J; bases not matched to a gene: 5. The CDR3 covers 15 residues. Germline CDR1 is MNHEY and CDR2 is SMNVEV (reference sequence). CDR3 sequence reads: CASSIRTGHNSPLHF. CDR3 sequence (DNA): TGTGCCAGCAGTATCCGGACAGGGCATAATTCACCCCTCCACTTT.

CDR3 in amino acids: CASSGEAGTEAFF. CDR3 coding DNA: TGTGCCAGCAGTGGAGAGGCGGGTACTGAAGCTTTCTTT. This chain connects TRBV6-4 to TRBJ1-1; D not resolved. Germline CDR1 is MRHNA and CDR2 is SNTAGT. V was pared by 4 bases and J by 5 bases, with 11 bases between. CDR3 size: 13 residues.